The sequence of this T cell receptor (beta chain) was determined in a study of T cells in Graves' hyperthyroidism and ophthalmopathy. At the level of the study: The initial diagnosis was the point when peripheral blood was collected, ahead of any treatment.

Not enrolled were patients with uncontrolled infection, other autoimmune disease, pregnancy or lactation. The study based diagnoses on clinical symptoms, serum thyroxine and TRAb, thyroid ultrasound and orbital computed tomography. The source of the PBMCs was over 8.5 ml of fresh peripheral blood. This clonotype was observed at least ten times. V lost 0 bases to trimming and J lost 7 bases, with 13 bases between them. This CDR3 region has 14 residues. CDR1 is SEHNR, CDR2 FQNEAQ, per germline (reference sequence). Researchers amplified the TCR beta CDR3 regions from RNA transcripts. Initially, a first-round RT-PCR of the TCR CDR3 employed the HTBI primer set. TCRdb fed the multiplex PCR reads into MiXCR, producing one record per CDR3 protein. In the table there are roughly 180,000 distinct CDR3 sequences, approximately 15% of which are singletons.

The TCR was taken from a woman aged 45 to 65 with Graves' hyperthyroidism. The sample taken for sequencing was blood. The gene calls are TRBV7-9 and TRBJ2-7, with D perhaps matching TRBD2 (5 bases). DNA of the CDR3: TGTGCCAGCAGCTTAGCGAACCCCTGGGAGGAGCAGTACTTC. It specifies CASSLANPWEEQYF.